These T cell receptor beta chains were read from a single sample in a study of T cells in Graves' hyperthyroidism and ophthalmopathy. MiXCR was run by TCRdb on the multiplex PCR reads, yielding one entry per CDR3 protein. Counted here are under 250,000 distinct CDR3 sequences, roughly a sixth occurring once; the ten biggest clones make up roughly 50%. The source material was blood. The receptors here all came from a man aged 50-59 years with Graves' hyperthyroidism. The CDR3 runs from the conserved cysteine through the conserved F or W. Each record gives: D gene, V gene, clone size, J gene, CDR3 DNA, CDR3 protein. The D gene is left open where the match is weak. Clone size is stated in some rows and not others, as once, few, many or a class when expanded.

D: TRBD2; V: TRBV9; size: NA; J: TRBJ2-2; DNA: TGTGCCTCACGGGGGGGGTTGAACACCGGGGAGCTGTTTTTT; CDR3: CASRGGLNTGELFF
D: NA; V: TRBV3-1; size: many; J: TRBJ2-1; DNA: TGTGCCAGCAGCCGTTCGGGGGCCCTACACTCCTACAATGAGCAGTTCTTC; CDR3: CASSRSGALHSYNEQFF
D: TRBD2; V: TRBV27; size: NA; J: TRBJ2-1; DNA: TGTGCCAGCAGTACCGTTCGCGGGAGGGCCTACAATGAGCAGTTCTTC; CDR3: CASSTVRGRAYNEQFF
D: NA; V: TRBV5-1; size: NA; J: TRBJ2-6; DNA: TGCGCCAGCAGCTTGGTGGCGCACGGGGCCAACGTCCTGACTTTC; CDR3: CASSLVAHGANVLTF
D: NA; V: TRBV28; size: few; J: TRBJ2-7; DNA: TGTGCCAGCAGTTTAGTTGGGGCGCGGGACGAGCAGTACTTC; CDR3: CASSLVGARDEQYF
D: NA; V: TRBV5-8; size: NA; J: TRBJ2-5; DNA: TGTGCCAGCAGCTTGGCCGAGGGGTCCCTCCAAGAGACCCAGTACTTC; CDR3: CASSLAEGSLQETQYF
D: NA; V: TRBV7-8; size: NA; J: TRBJ1-1; DNA: TGTGCCAGCAGCTTAGCGGCGGGATCGAACACTGAAGCTTTCTTT; CDR3: CASSLAAGSNTEAFF
D: TRBD1; V: TRBV6-1; size: many; J: TRBJ1-2; DNA: TGTGCCAGCGGAACGCAGGGGGGTTACTATGGCTACACCTTC; CDR3: CASGTQGGYYGYTF
D: TRBD2; V: TRBV11-2; size: few; J: TRBJ2-3; DNA: TGTGCCAGCAGCTTAACTAGCGGGTTAACAGATACGCAGTATTTT; CDR3: CASSLTSGLTDTQYF
D: NA; V: TRBV5-4; size: few; J: TRBJ1-1; DNA: TGTGCCAGCAGCTTGGACAGGAGGAACACTGAAGCTTTCTTT; CDR3: CASSLDRRNTEAFF
D: TRBD1; V: TRBV28; size: many; J: TRBJ1-1; DNA: TGTGCCAGCAGGACCGACAGGGAGAACACTGAAGCTTTCTTT; CDR3: CASRTDRENTEAFF
D: NA; V: TRBV18; size: NA; J: TRBJ1-6; DNA: TGTGCCAGCTCCCCTGACAGCTCAACTAATTCACCCCTCCACTTT; CDR3: CASSPDSSTNSPLHF
D: NA; V: TRBV10-3; size: few; J: TRBJ2-5; DNA: TGTGCCATCAGTGAGAACAGGGAAGGCCAAGAGACCCAGTACTTC; CDR3: CAISENREGQETQYF
D: TRBD2; V: TRBV28; size: many; J: TRBJ2-3; DNA: TGTGCCAGCAGTACGAATCACATCGCGGGAGGGCTGCATGTTACGGATACGCAGTATTTT; CDR3: CASSTNHIAGGLHVTDTQYF
D: TRBD2; V: TRBV12-3/TRBV12-4; size: many; J: TRBJ2-7; DNA: TGTGCCAGCAGTTTTAGGACTAGCGGGAGGAACTACGAGCAGTACTTC; CDR3: CASSFRTSGRNYEQYF
D: TRBD2; V: TRBV20-1; size: many; J: TRBJ2-7; DNA: TGCAGTGCTAGAGATTTACGCGGGAGGGCCTACGAGCAGTACTTC; CDR3: CSARDLRGRAYEQYF
D: TRBD1; V: TRBV11-3; size: NA; J: TRBJ2-7; DNA: TGTGCCAGCAGCATACAAGGACAGGGCTACGAGCAGTACTTC; CDR3: CASSIQGQGYEQYF
D: TRBD1; V: TRBV5-1; size: few; J: TRBJ2-5; DNA: TGCGCCAGCTCAGGGGGCTCGACACCGACCCAGTACTTC; CDR3: CASSGGSTPTQYF
D: NA; V: TRBV6-2/TRBV6-3; size: NA; J: TRBJ1-2; DNA: TGTGCCAGCAGTTACAAGGCAAAGGATGGCTACACCTTC; CDR3: CASSYKAKDGYTF
D: TRBD1; V: TRBV7-8; size: NA; J: TRBJ2-7; DNA: TGTGCCAGCAGCTCCCGGGACAGGGGCTACGAGCAGTACTTC; CDR3: CASSSRDRGYEQYF
D: NA; V: TRBV27; size: many; J: TRBJ1-6; DNA: TGTGCCAGCAGGGACAGCTATTCACCCCTCCACTTT; CDR3: CASRDSYSPLHF
D: TRBD2; V: TRBV27; size: many; J: TRBJ2-7; DNA: TGTGCCAGCAGTTCCAGGACTAGCGGGAGAGGAGGGGACGAGCAGTACTTC; CDR3: CASSSRTSGRGGDEQYF
D: TRBD2; V: TRBV9; size: few; J: TRBJ2-7; DNA: TGTGCCAGCAGCGTAGGACTAGCGGCCGTCTACGAGCAGTACTTC; CDR3: CASSVGLAAVYEQYF
D: TRBD2; V: TRBV9; size: many; J: TRBJ2-1; DNA: TGTGCCAGCAGCGTGGTAGCGGGGGAATACAATGAGCAGTTCTTC; CDR3: CASSVVAGEYNEQFF
D: TRBD1; V: TRBV12-3/TRBV12-4; size: NA; J: TRBJ2-7; DNA: TGTGCCAGCAGTTTGGAAACAGGGGCCTACGAGCAGTACTTC; CDR3: CASSLETGAYEQYF
D: NA; V: TRBV18; size: many; J: TRBJ1-5; DNA: TGTGCCAGCACGGAGGGACGAAATCAGCCCCAGCATTTT; CDR3: CASTEGRNQPQHF
D: TRBD1; V: TRBV27; size: many; J: TRBJ1-2; DNA: TGTGCCAGCAGCCCAGGGACAGGATATGGCTACACCTTC; CDR3: CASSPGTGYGYTF
D: NA; V: TRBV28; size: many; J: TRBJ2-3; DNA: TGTGCCAGCAGTTTATTGCGGAGCGACCTCACAGATACGCAGTATTTT; CDR3: CASSLLRSDLTDTQYF
D: TRBD2; V: TRBV5-1; size: NA; J: TRBJ2-7; DNA: TGCGCCAGCAGCTACGAATTGACTAGCGGGAGTGGCTACGAGCAGTACTTC; CDR3: CASSYELTSGSGYEQYF
D: TRBD1; V: TRBV2; size: many; J: TRBJ2-1; DNA: TGTGCCAGCAGTGAGGGGACAGGGTACAATGAGCAGTTCTTC; CDR3: CASSEGTGYNEQFF
D: NA; V: TRBV27; size: NA; J: TRBJ2-2; DNA: TGTGCCAGCAGTTTTATCGGGGGGCGAACCGGGGAGCTGTTTTTT; CDR3: CASSFIGGRTGELFF
D: NA; V: TRBV5-1; size: few; J: TRBJ1-3; DNA: TGCGCCAGCAGCTTGGTCCCGGGGGCAGCTGGAAACACCATATATTTT; CDR3: CASSLVPGAAGNTIYF
D: NA; V: TRBV11-2; size: many; J: TRBJ2-1; DNA: TGTGCCAGCAGCTTAGGCGACAATGAGCAGTTCTTC; CDR3: CASSLGDNEQFF
D: NA; V: TRBV7-9; size: few; J: TRBJ1-4; DNA: TGTGCCAGCAGCCCTTACGGGGGGTCAATGGAAAAACTGTTTTTT; CDR3: CASSPYGGSMEKLFF
D: NA; V: TRBV12-3/TRBV12-4; size: many; J: TRBJ2-7; DNA: TGTGCCAGCAGTGCAGGAAGAAGGGGCCCCGAGCAGTACTTC; CDR3: CASSAGRRGPEQYF
D: TRBD2; V: TRBV9; size: NA; J: TRBJ2-2; DNA: TGTGCCAGCAGCGTAGGACCTAGCGGGACGGTCGGGGAGCTGTTTTTT; CDR3: CASSVGPSGTVGELFF
D: NA; V: TRBV7-2; size: many; J: TRBJ1-2; DNA: TGTGCCAGCAGCACCGACAGCTATGGCTACACCTTC; CDR3: CASSTDSYGYTF
D: TRBD1; V: TRBV11-3; size: many; J: TRBJ2-7; DNA: TGTGCCAGCAGCTCCCGCAGGGGGCAGGACGAGCAGTACTTC; CDR3: CASSSRRGQDEQYF
D: TRBD1; V: TRBV6-1; size: many; J: TRBJ2-5; DNA: TGTGCCAGCAGCCGGCCGGGACAGGGCTCGGAGACCCAGTACTTC; CDR3: CASSRPGQGSETQYF
D: NA; V: TRBV20-1; size: NA; J: TRBJ2-1; DNA: TGCAGTGCTTATGCTAGCGACCCCGACAATGAGCAGTTCTTC; CDR3: CSAYASDPDNEQFF
D: NA; V: TRBV11-2; size: many; J: TRBJ1-1; DNA: TGTGCCAGCAGCCCGGGGTTTAACACTGAAGCTTTCTTT; CDR3: CASSPGFNTEAFF
D: NA; V: TRBV20-1; size: NA; J: TRBJ2-4; DNA: TGCAGTGCTAGAGATGGGCAGAGACTAGCCAAAAACATTCAGTACTTC; CDR3: CSARDGQRLAKNIQYF
D: TRBD2; V: TRBV5-4; size: many; J: TRBJ2-1; DNA: TGTGCCAGCAGCTTGGGGGGACTAGCGGCCTACAATGAGCAGTTCTTC; CDR3: CASSLGGLAAYNEQFF
D: NA; V: TRBV11-2; size: many; J: TRBJ2-5; DNA: TGTGCCAGCAGCTCCAACCAAGAGACCCAGTACTTC; CDR3: CASSSNQETQYF
D: TRBD2; V: TRBV13; size: many; J: TRBJ2-5; DNA: TGTGCCAGCAGCCTCCGACTAGCGGGAGATCAAGAGACCCAGTACTTC; CDR3: CASSLRLAGDQETQYF
D: TRBD1; V: TRBV7-3; size: few; J: TRBJ2-6; DNA: TGTGCCAGCAGACCCGGGACAGGGGGCCCTGGGGCCAACGCCCTGACTTTC; CDR3: CASRPGTGGPGANALTF
D: TRBD1; V: TRBV6-2/TRBV6-3; size: many; J: TRBJ2-1; DNA: TGTGCCAGCAGTTACCAAGACAGGGGTGAGCAGTTCTTC; CDR3: CASSYQDRGEQFF
D: NA; V: TRBV29-1; size: NA; J: TRBJ2-5; DNA: TGCAGCGTTGAAACGGCAGCTATGGGAGAGACCCAGTACTTC; CDR3: CSVETAAMGETQYF
D: TRBD1; V: TRBV5-1; size: few; J: TRBJ2-5; DNA: TGCGCCAGCAGCCCAGGACAGGGAGGAGGAGGAGAGACCCAGTACTTC; CDR3: CASSPGQGGGGETQYF
D: NA; V: TRBV11-2; size: many; J: TRBJ1-1; DNA: TGTGCCAGCAGCTTAGATCGGGGGTGGAATGAAGCTTTCTTT; CDR3: CASSLDRGWNEAFF